This T cell receptor (beta chain) came from a study of CD8+CD57+ T cells in acquired aplastic anemia. Looking at the study overall: The average for DNA from sorted CD4+ and CD8+ cells was 3 to 4 ug. Study-wide results and caveats: Patients and controls shared twenty-nine CD8+ CDR3 sequences. No significant patient-versus-control difference appeared in CD8+ Simpson's diversity.

At least ten counts were recorded for this clonotype. Its target is unknown. Whoever was chosen for sequencing had shown CD8+CD57+ cell expansion by flow cytometry. There was no therapy given to any patient before the blood sampling took place. The CDR3 extends over 16 amino acids. Germline trimming cut 4 bases from V and 4 bases from J; bases unmatched to any gene: 9. Germline V gene data show CDR1 as SGHAT and CDR2 as FQDESV (reference sequence). According to the study, genomic DNA was the template for TCR beta VDJ and CDR3 profiling. TCRdb redid the calling of the reads with MiXCR, one entry per CDR3 protein. The repertoire holds under 200,000 distinct CDR3 sequences, with about 50% as singletons.

The source is a human donor with aplastic anemia. The chain has TRBV11-1 and TRBJ2-3, with 9 bases lining up with TRBD1. Sequencing was performed on sorted CD4+, CD8+, or CD8+CD57+ T cells (not recorded which) from PBMCs. Here the CDR3 DNA reads TGTGCCAGCAGCTCCCGGACAGGGGCGCCCTCAGATACGCAGTATTTT. Residues: CASSSRTGAPSDTQYF.